This T cell receptor beta chain stems from a study of blood T cell repertoires in COVID-19. Libraries were prepared by immunoSEQ multiplex PCR; TCRdb keeps only in-frame clonotypes and omits some of them. Found here are 350,000 to 500,000 clones, around 90% of them singletons; the top ten hold 0.75% to 0.85%. The table lists this clone with a few counts. The sample contains more than one DNA sequence encoding this CDR3. The J segment lost 6 bases and the V segment lost 1 base, leaving 6 bases of the junction unmatched. Germline V gives CDR1 SGHRS, CDR2 YFSETQ. The CDR3 is 14 residues long. Seattle patients were enrolled during active infection and followed longitudinally.

The V and J genes are TRBV5-1 and TRBJ2-7; 8 bases agree with TRBD1. This clonotype was obtained from a man younger than 35 with COVID-19, enrolled during active disease. Sequenced sample: peripheral blood. CDR3 bases: TGCGCCAGCAGCTTGTGGCAGGGGGCCTTCGAGCAGTACTTC. Translated: CASSLWQGAFEQYF. The entire variable domain, with the rest obtained from reference TRBV5-1 and TRBJ2-7, is as follows: KAGVTQTPRYLIKTRGQQVTLSCSPISGHRSVSWYQQTPGQGLQFLFEYFSETQRNKGNFPGRFSGRQFSNSRSEMNVSTLELGDSALYLCASSLWQGAFEQYFGPGTRLTVT.